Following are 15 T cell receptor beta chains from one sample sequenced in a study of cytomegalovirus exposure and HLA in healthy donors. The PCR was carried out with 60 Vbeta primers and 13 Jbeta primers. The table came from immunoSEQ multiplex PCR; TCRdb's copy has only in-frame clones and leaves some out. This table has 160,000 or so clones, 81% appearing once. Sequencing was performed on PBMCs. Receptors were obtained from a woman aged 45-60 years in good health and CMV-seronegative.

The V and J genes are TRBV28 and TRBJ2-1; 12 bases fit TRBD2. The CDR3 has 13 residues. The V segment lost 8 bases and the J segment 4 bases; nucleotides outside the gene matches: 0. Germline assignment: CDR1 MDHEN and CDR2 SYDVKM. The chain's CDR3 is CASGTSGYNEQFF. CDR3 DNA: TGTGCCAGCGGGACTAGCGGGTACAATGAGCAGTTCTTC. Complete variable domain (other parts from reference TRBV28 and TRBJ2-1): DVKVTQSSRYLVKRTGEKVFLECVQDMDHENMFWYRQDPGLGLRLIYFSYDVKMKEKGDIPEGYSVSREKKERFSLILESASTNQTSMYLCASGTSGYNEQFFGPGTRLTVL.

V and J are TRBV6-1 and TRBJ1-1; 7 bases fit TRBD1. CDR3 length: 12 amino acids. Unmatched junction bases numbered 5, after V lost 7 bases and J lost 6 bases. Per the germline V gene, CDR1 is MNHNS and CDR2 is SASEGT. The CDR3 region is CASTEGQPEAFF. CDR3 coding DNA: TGTGCCAGCACGGAGGGACAGCCTGAAGCTTTCTTT.

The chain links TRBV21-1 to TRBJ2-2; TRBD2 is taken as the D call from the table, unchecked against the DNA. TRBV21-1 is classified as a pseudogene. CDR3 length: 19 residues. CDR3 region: CASSDLRLAGGPVTGELFF. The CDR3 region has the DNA TGTGCCAGCAGCGATTTACGGCTAGCGGGGGGGCCTGTCACCGGGGAGCTGTTTTTT.

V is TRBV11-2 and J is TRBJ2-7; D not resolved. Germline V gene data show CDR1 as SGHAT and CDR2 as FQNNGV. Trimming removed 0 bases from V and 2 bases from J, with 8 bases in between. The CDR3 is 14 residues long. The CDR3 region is CASSLDPQPYEQYF. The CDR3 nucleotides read TGTGCCAGCAGCTTAGATCCACAGCCCTACGAGCAGTACTTC.

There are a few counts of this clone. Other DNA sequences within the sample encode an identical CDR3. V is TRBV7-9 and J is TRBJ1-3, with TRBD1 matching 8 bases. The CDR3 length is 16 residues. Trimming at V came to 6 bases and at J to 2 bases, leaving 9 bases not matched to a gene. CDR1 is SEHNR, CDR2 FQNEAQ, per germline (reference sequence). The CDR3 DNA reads TGTGCCAGCAGGAACAAGGACAGGGAAGCTGGAAACACCATATATTTT. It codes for CASRNKDREAGNTIYF.

This CDR3 reads CASSDRLAGTGQQYF. In DNA form, the CDR3 reads TGTGCCAGCAGTGACCGGCTAGCGGGAACGGGGCAGCAGTACTTC. The chain combines TRBV2 with TRBJ2-7, with 9 positions matching TRBD2. CDR1 and CDR2 from the germline V gene are SNHLY and FYNNEI. The junction had 11 bases not matched to a gene; V was cut back by 3 bases and J by 8 bases. This CDR3 has 15 amino acids.

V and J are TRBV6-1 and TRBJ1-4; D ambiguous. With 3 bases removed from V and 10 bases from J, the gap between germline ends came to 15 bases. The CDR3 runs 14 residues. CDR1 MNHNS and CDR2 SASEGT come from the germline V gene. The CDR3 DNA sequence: TGTGCCAGCAGTGATTCGGGAGACCCGGTAAAACTGTTTTTT. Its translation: CASSDSGDPVKLFF.

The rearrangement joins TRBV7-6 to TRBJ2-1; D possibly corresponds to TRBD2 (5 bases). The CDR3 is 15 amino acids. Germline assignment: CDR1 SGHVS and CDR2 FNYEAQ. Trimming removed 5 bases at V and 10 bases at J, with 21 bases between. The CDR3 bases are TGTGCCAGCAGCCCAGGCGCGGCTCTGTGGGAGGAGCAGTTCTTC. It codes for CASSPGAALWEEQFF.

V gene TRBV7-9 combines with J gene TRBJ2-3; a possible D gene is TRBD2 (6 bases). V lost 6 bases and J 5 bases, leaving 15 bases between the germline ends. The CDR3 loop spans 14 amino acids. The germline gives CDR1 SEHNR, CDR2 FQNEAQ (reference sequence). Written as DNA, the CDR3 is TGTGCCAGCAGATCGCCACGCGGGGAAGATACGCAGTATTTT. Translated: CASRSPRGEDTQYF. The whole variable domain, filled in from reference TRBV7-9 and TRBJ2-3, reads DTGVSQNPRHKITKRGQNVTFRCDPISEHNRLYWYRQTLGQGPEFLTYFQNEAQLEKSRLLSDRFSAERPKGSFSTLEIQRTEQGDSAMYLCASRSPRGEDTQYFGPGTRLTVL.

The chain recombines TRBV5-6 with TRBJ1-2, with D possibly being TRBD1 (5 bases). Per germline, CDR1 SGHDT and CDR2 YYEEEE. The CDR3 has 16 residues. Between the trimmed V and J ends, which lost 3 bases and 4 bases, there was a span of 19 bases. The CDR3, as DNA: TGTGCCAGCAGCTGGGGGGGGGTAGATTACAGCTATGGCTACACCTTC. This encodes CASSWGGVDYSYGYTF.

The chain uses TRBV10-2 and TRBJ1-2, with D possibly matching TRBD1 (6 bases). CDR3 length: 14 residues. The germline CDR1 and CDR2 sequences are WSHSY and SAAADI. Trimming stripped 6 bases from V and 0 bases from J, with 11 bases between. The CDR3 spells CASSPDRTNYGYTF. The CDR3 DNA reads TGCGCCAGCAGCCCGGACAGAACTAACTATGGCTACACCTTC.

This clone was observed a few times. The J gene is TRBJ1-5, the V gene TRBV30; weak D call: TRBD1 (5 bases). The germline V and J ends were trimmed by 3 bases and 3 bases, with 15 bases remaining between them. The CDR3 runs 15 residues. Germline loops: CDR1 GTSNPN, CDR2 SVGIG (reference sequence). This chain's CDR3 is CAWSQGINLNQPQHF. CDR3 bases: TGTGCCTGGAGCCAGGGCATTAACCTCAATCAGCCCCAGCATTTT.

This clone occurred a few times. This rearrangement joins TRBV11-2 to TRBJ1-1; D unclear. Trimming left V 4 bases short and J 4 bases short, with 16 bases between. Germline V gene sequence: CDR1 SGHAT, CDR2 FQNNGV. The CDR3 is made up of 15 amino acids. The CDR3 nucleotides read TGTGCCAGCAGCTCCCCAGAGGGTTCGGGCACTGAAGCTTTCTTT. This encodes CASSSPEGSGTEAFF.

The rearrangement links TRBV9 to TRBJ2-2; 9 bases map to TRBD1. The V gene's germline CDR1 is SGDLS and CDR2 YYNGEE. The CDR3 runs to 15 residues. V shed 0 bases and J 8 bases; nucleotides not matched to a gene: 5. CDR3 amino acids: CASSVVGQGEGELFF. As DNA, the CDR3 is TGTGCCAGCAGCGTAGTGGGACAGGGCGAGGGGGAGCTGTTTTTT.

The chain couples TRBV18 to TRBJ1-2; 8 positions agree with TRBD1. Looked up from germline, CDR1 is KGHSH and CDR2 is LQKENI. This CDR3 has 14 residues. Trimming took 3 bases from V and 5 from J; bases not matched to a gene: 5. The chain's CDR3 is CASSPPGGGYGYTF. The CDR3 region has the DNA TGTGCCAGCTCACCCCCAGGGGGCGGGTATGGCTACACCTTC.